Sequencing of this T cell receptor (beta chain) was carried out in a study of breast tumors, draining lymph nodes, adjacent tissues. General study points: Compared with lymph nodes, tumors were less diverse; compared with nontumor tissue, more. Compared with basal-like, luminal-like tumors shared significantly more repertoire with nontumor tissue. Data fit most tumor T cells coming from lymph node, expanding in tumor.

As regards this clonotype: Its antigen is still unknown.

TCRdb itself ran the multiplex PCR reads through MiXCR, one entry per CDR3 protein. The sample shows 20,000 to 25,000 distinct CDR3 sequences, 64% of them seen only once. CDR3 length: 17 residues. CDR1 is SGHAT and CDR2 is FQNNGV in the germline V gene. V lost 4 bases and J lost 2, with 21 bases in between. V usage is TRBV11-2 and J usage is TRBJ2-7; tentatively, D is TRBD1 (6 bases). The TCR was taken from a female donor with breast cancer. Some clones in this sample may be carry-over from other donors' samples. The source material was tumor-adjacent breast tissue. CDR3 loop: CASSSLSPGTNPYEQYF. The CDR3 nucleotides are TGTGCCAGCAGCTCTCTGAGCCCCGGGACAAACCCCTACGAGCAGTACTTC.